A single sample is the source of the 14 T cell receptor beta chains below, sequenced in a study of radiotherapy plus CTLA-4 blockade in lung cancer. Method: immunoSEQ multiplex PCR; TCRdb's copy keeps in-frame clones and lacks some. Here the sample spans around 110,000 clones, more than 75% being singletons. The sample was peripheral blood, taken from a patient treated with radiotherapy plus ipilimumab. These receptors all come from a human donor with non-small cell lung cancer that progressed on radiotherapy plus ipilimumab. Some clones in this sample may be carry-over from other donors' samples.

The chain combines TRBV9 with TRBJ1-1; weak D call: TRBD1 (6 bases). The germline V gene encodes CDR1 SGDLS and CDR2 YYNGEE. The CDR3 spans 14 residues. Trimming left V 3 bases short and J 0 bases short, with 9 bases between. The CDR3 protein is CASSADRLNTEAFF. The CDR3 bases are TGTGCCAGCAGCGCGGACAGATTGAACACTGAAGCTTTCTTT. Combining the CDR3 with reference TRBV9 and TRBJ1-1 gives the whole variable domain DSGVTQTPKHLITATGQRVTLRCSPRSGDLSVYWYQQSLDQGLQFLIQYYNGEERAKGNILERFSAQQFPDLHSELNLSSLELGDSALYFCASSADRLNTEAFFGQGTRLTVV.

V and J are TRBV15 and TRBJ1-1; D remains ambiguous. Looked up from germline, CDR1 is LNHNV and CDR2 is YYDKDF (reference sequence). Trimming stripped 5 bases from V and 5 bases from J, with 18 bases between. The CDR3 has 15 amino acids. The CDR3 reads CATSPTPGRRTEAFF. Here the CDR3 DNA reads TGTGCCACCAGCCCAACCCCAGGCAGGAGGACTGAAGCTTTCTTT.

V gene TRBV9 combines with J gene TRBJ2-5; D is possibly TRBD2 (6 bases). Germline V CDR1 and CDR2: SGDLS, YYNGEE. The CDR3 spans 17 residues. Between the trimmed V and J ends, which lost 0 bases and 2 bases, there was a span of 17 bases. The CDR3 is CASSVGVRLAGQETQYF. CDR3 nucleotides: TGTGCCAGCAGCGTAGGGGTAAGGTTGGCGGGACAAGAGACCCAGTACTTC.

The V gene is TRBV2, the J gene TRBJ2-7; D call uncertain. This CDR3 spans 14 amino acids. Germline V gene lookup returns CDR1 SNHLY and CDR2 FYNNEI. Trimming took off 4 bases at V and 5 bases at J, with 15 bases between the two ends. CDR3 in DNA: TGTGCCAGCAGTGCTGTGACACCCGAGGACGAGCAGTACTTC. Translating it yields CASSAVTPEDEQYF.

This clone has only a few counts. The V call is TRBV7-9, the J call TRBJ1-1; D might be TRBD1 (6 bases). This CDR3 contains 15 residues. Deletions cut 7 bases from V and 1 base from J, with 16 bases between. Germline V lookup: CDR1 SEHNR, CDR2 FQNEAQ (reference sequence). The CDR3 DNA reads as TGTGCCAGCACGCCAGGGGCCGGGTGGAACACTGAAGCTTTCTTT. Its protein is CASTPGAGWNTEAFF.

V and J are TRBV9 and TRBJ1-1; D is unclear. CDR1 and CDR2 from the germline V gene are SGDLS and YYNGEE. This CDR3 comprises 14 residues. V was clipped by 3 bases and J by 1 base, with 10 bases between them. The CDR3 loop is CASSGPLSNTEAFF. The CDR3 region has the DNA TGTGCCAGCAGCGGCCCCTTGTCGAACACTGAAGCTTTCTTT. Supplemented by reference TRBV9 and TRBJ1-1, the full variable domain reads DSGVTQTPKHLITATGQRVTLRCSPRSGDLSVYWYQQSLDQGLQFLIQYYNGEERAKGNILERFSAQQFPDLHSELNLSSLELGDSALYFCASSGPLSNTEAFFGQGTRLTVV.

The rearrangement joins TRBV11-3 to TRBJ2-2, with 12 bases aligning to TRBD2. Trimming at V came to 5 bases and at J to 1 base, leaving 2 bases not matched to a gene. Germline CDR1 SGHNT, CDR2 YENEEA. This CDR3 comprises 16 residues. The DNA for the CDR3 is TGTGCCAGCAGCCCACTAGCGGGGGGGAACACCGGGGAGCTGTTTTTT. Protein: CASSPLAGGNTGELFF.

V usage is TRBV7-2 and J usage is TRBJ1-1; D remains unclear. The CDR3 consists of 14 residues. Deletions cut 5 bases from V and 5 bases from J, with 15 bases between. CDR1 is SGHTA and CDR2 is FQGNSA in the germline V gene. The CDR3 loop is CASSPEVGRTEAFF. CDR3 sequence (DNA): TGTGCCAGCAGCCCGGAGGTGGGGAGGACTGAAGCTTTCTTT. The complete variable domain, with remaining parts taken from reference TRBV7-2 and TRBJ1-1, reads GAGVSQSPSNKVTEKGKDVELRCDPISGHTALYWYRQSLGQGLEFLIYFQGNSAPDKSGLPSDRFSAERTGGSVSTLTIQRTQQEDSAVYLCASSPEVGRTEAFFGQGTRLTVV.

This chain uses TRBV30 with TRBJ2-5, with D possibly being TRBD1 or TRBD2 (5 bases each). Germline-derived CDR1 and CDR2 are GTSNPN and SVGIG (reference sequence). The V end lost 2 bases, the J end lost 7 bases, and 11 bases lay between the germline ends. The CDR3 totals 12 residues. CDR3 DNA sequence: TGTGCCTGGAGTCGGGACCCAGGGACCCAGTACTTC. Amino acid sequence: CAWSRDPGTQYF.

The V call is TRBV27, the J call TRBJ1-2; D is ambiguous. Germline CDR1 is MNHEY and CDR2 is SMNVEV (reference sequence). This CDR3 is built from 12 residues. Between the trimmed V and J ends, which lost 5 bases and 4 bases, there was a span of 8 bases. The CDR3 nucleotides read TGTGCCAGCAGTCCTGACTTCTATGGCTACACCTTC. Translation gives CASSPDFYGYTF.

This clone was recorded a few times. This chain connects TRBV6-4 to TRBJ1-3; weak D call: TRBD1 (6 bases). The CDR3 contains 16 residues. The V end lost 2 bases, the J end lost 0 bases, and 11 bases lay between the germline ends. Germline V lookup: CDR1 MRHNA, CDR2 SNTAGT. CDR3: CASSDGQGYSGNTIYF. The CDR3 nucleotides read TGTGCCAGCAGTGACGGGCAGGGGTACTCTGGAAACACCATATATTTT.

The table lists this clone with a few counts. The rearrangement joins TRBV7-9 to TRBJ1-2, with 12 bases matching TRBD1. Germline assignment: CDR1 SEHNR and CDR2 FQNEAQ (reference sequence). The CDR3 runs 18 residues. The V and J ends lost 5 bases and 8 bases, in that order; junction bases with no gene match: 18. The CDR3 loop is CASSPPPLPGQGAQGYTF. CDR3 nucleotides: TGTGCCAGCAGCCCCCCCCCTCTTCCGGGACAGGGGGCGCAGGGCTACACCTTC.

This clone was found a few times. The CDR3: CSAIRSNTIYF. CDR3 nucleotides: TGCAGTGCTATCCGGTCAAACACCATATATTTT. V usage is TRBV20-1 and J usage is TRBJ1-3, with D unresolved. The CDR3 has 11 residues. Looked up from germline, CDR1 is DFQATT and CDR2 is SNEGSKA (reference sequence). The V end lost 4 bases, the J end lost 6 bases, and 7 bases lay between the germline ends.

This clone was detected once. The chain couples TRBV27 to TRBJ2-7; 7 nucleotides match TRBD1. The V gene's germline CDR1 is MNHEY and CDR2 SMNVEV (reference sequence). CDR3 length: 15 amino acids. Trimming at V came to 8 bases and at J to 4 bases, leaving 14 bases not matched to a gene. CDR3 loop: CASSTDRVIPYEQYF. CDR3 bases: TGTGCCAGCTCCACCGACAGGGTAATCCCTTACGAGCAGTACTTC.